The T cell receptor (beta chain) described here comes from a study of early T cells in non-severe SARS-CoV-2 infection. Study-level information: Sequenced bulk RNA came from whole blood that was unsorted, and chains were unpaired.

Remarks on this clonotype: Its antigen is not known.

Study-wide results and limits: VDJdb matching skewed toward anti-spike CD8 responses, missing private and CD4 specificities.

Unique molecular identifier tags were affixed to discrete cDNA molecules. TCRdb re-analysed the 5' RACE reads in MiXCR, keeping a single row per CDR3 protein. The table has roughly 93,000 distinct CDR3 sequences, approximately 15% seen once. Germline lookup yields CDR1 SQVTM and CDR2 ANQGSEA. This CDR3 has 13 amino acids. V was cut by 4 bases and J by 0 bases, with 7 bases left in between. This clonotype was sampled from an adult who was a healthcare worker with PCR-confirmed SARS-CoV-2 infection or an uninfected control (not recorded which). The sequencing input was whole blood. This chain links TRBV29-1 with TRBJ2-4; no reliable D call. The CDR3 loop reads CSVVGLAKNIQYF. As DNA, the CDR3 is TGCAGCGTTGTGGGATTAGCCAAAAACATTCAGTACTTC.